The 13 T cell receptor delta chains below were found in one sample sequenced in a study of human gamma delta and Vdelta1 T cells listed by TCRdb under 2018. Receptor amplification or capture employed PCR. TCRdb names Illumina MiSeq as the instrument used. Clonotypes were called again by TCRdb from the public reads via CATT, and duplicate nucleotide sequences were then merged into one entry. In all, the sample holds hundreds of delta-chain clones, and 8.4% of those were seen once. The ten most abundant clones make up approximately 88% of the sample. The sequencing input was differentiated CD27- Vdelta1 gamma-delta T cells from blood. Receptors originate from a human donor in good health.

Relative to its sample, this clone is medium-sized. Since a far larger clone is one base different, this is likely a read error. The chain couples TRDV1 to TRDJ1; maybe TRDD2 (7 bases). The CDR3 is 23 residues long. Trimming shortened V by 4 bases and J by 3 bases, and 39 bases separated the two germline ends. The V gene's germline CDR1 is TSWWSYY and CDR2 QGS. The DNA for the CDR3 is TGTGCTCTTGGGGTCTTTACCTTCCTTCCGACATCTATTTACTTGGGGGTCGCCGATAAACTCATCTTT. It yields the protein CALGVFTFLPTSIYLGVADKLIF.

Ten or more counts support this clone. This likely reflects a read error, since a far larger clone is one base away. The same CDR3 also results from other DNA sequences found in this sample. This rearrangement joins TRDV1 to TRDJ1, with D hard to call. Germline CDR1 is TSWWSYY and CDR2 is QGS. The CDR3 is 14 residues long. V was clipped by 0 bases and J by 8 bases, with 13 bases between them. CDR3 DNA sequence: TGTGCTCTTGGGGAACTCCTCGTCCCCTTAAAACTCATCTTT. Amino acid sequence: CALGELLVPLKLIF.

This clone is classed as medium-sized. It may be a read error: a sequence one base away is much more abundant. Additional DNA sequences in this sample encode the identical CDR3. The gene calls are TRDV1 and TRDJ1, with D perhaps being TRDD2 or TRDD3 (8 bases each). V dropped 3 bases and J dropped 6 bases, with 26 bases sitting between them. The CDR3 length is 18 residues. Looked up from germline, CDR1 is TSWWSYY and CDR2 is QGS. Here the CDR3 DNA reads TGTGCTCTTGGGGAGCTCACTTCCTACGCCTGGGGGACTTATAAACTCATCTTT. It yields the protein CALGELTSYAWGTYKLIF.

This clone was seen at least ten times. V gene TRDV1 combines with J gene TRDJ1; 9 bases match TRDD3. This CDR3 region has 23 residues. Germline CDR1 reads TSWWSYY; CDR2 reads QGS. V gave up 5 bases and J gave up 5 bases; unmatched junction bases: 33. CDR3 bases: TGTGCTCTTGGGTTAAGGATCCTATTCCTACGCCTATACTGGGGGAGCACCGGTGATAAACTCATCTTT. It yields the protein CALGLRILFLRLYWGSTGDKLIF.

As to this clone: TCRdb lists the protein of a much larger clone for this DNA, which differs at residue 3, so this is likely a read error; the protein given here is translated from the DNA itself. The V call is TRDV1, the J call TRDJ1; D is possibly TRDD2 or TRDD3 (8 bases each). This CDR3 is built from 23 residues. The germline V gene encodes CDR1 TSWWSYY and CDR2 QGS. Written as DNA, the CDR3 is TGTGCTCCTGGGGCTGCTTCCTACCCGGAACATGGGGGATTAGCAGTGTACACCGATAAACTCATCTTT. Translation: CAPGAASYPEHGGLAVYTDKLIF.

There are a few counts of this clone. One base separates it from a far larger clone, so it is likely a read error. The same CDR3 can be traced to other DNA sequences in this sample. V usage is TRDV1 and J usage is TRDJ1, with 11 bases identical to TRDD3. The CDR3 length is 23 residues. CDR1 and CDR2 (germline): TSWWSYY, QGS. CDR3 in DNA: TGTGCTCTCGGGGACGCGGGTCATCCTACCGTTGGGGGATACGCCGTTGTGACCGATAAACTCATCTTT. Residues: CALGDAGHPTVGGYAVVTDKLIF.

There are a few counts of this clone. V usage is TRDV1 and J usage is TRDJ1; D gene uncertain. The V end was cut by 2 bases, the J end by 0 bases, with 37 bases between. CDR3 length: 24 amino acids. Germline V gene lookup returns CDR1 TSWWSYY and CDR2 QGS. Written as DNA, the CDR3 is TGTGCTCTTGGGGAATTGGGTCATGCCCGACCACGAACTACCCATCTGAAGTACACCGATAAACTCATCTTT. Its protein is CALGELGHARPRTTHLKYTDKLIF.

Details on this clone: This DNA's translation differs at residue 15 from TCRdb's protein, which comes from a much larger clone; a read error is likely, and the protein shown is translated from the DNA. The chain couples TRDV1 to TRDJ1; 11 nucleotides agree with TRDD3. V shed 0 bases and J 3 bases; nucleotides not matched to a gene: 15. This CDR3 is built from 20 residues. Germline V gene sequence: CDR1 TSWWSYY, CDR2 QGS. The CDR3 sequence: CALGELTPPYWGIYPDKLIF. CDR3 nucleotide sequence: TGTGCTCTTGGGGAACTCACGCCTCCGTACTGGGGGATATACCCCGATAAACTCATCTTT.

By its share, this clone is medium-sized (0.01 to 0.1%). This likely traces to a read error, being one base from a far larger clone. This same CDR3 is encoded by further DNA sequences in the sample. V usage is TRDV1 and J usage is TRDJ1, with D perhaps TRDD2 (9 bases). The CDR3 spans 21 residues. V lost 3 bases and J lost 1, with 30 bases in between. The V gene's germline CDR1 is TSWWSYY and CDR2 QGS. The CDR3 spells CALGELAFLRGYSWLTDKLIF. The CDR3 region has the DNA TGTGCTCTTGGGGAGCTTGCCTTCCTACGGGGATACTCCTGGCTCACCGATAAACTCATCTTT.

With respect to this clone: A far larger clone is a single base away, which makes a read error likely. Other DNA variants within this sample encode the same CDR3. The chain uses TRDV1 and TRDJ1; the D gene is possibly TRDD3 (6 bases). With 0 bases removed from V and 2 bases from J, the gap between germline ends came to 34 bases. Germline V lookup: CDR1 TSWWSYY, CDR2 QGS. This CDR3 has 23 residues. The CDR3, as DNA: TGTGCTCTTGGGGAACTTCCCAGAGGCTACCGGTTCTGGGGATCGTGGGGTACCGATAAACTCATCTTT. Translation gives CALGELPRGYRFWGSWGTDKLIF.

Remarks on this clone: This likely came from a read error, as a far larger clone is one base away. Other DNA sequences from this sample encode an identical CDR3 as well. This sequence joins TRDV1 and TRDJ1; 11 bases are shared with TRDD3. Germline loops: CDR1 TSWWSYY, CDR2 QGS. The CDR3 has 23 residues. The CDR3 DNA reads as TGTGCTCTTGGGGACGCGGGTCATCCTACCGTTGGGGGATACGCCGTTGTGACCGATAAGCTCATCTTT. As protein: CALGDAGHPTVGGYAVVTDKLIF.

At least ten counts were recorded for this clone. Only one base separates this from a far larger clonotype, so it likely reflects a read error. The rearrangement uses TRDV1 and TRDJ1; D is unresolved. V was pared by 0 bases and J by 8 bases, with 13 bases between. Germline assignment: CDR1 TSWWSYY and CDR2 QGS. This CDR3 comprises 14 residues. The chain's CDR3 is CALGELLVPVKLIF. CDR3 bases: TGTGCTCTTGGGGAACTTCTCGTCCCCGTAAAACTCATCTTT.

For this clone: The TCRdb record carries a much larger clone's protein, which differs from this DNA's translation at residues 7 and 10; a read error is the likely cause, and the protein listed here is the DNA translation. The chain recombines TRDV1 with TRDJ1; 9 positions match TRDD3. There are 24 residues in the CDR3. V gave up 3 bases and J gave up 0 bases; unmatched junction bases: 29. The germline V gene has CDR1 TSWWSYY and CDR2 QGS. The CDR3 DNA sequence: TGTGCTCTTGGGGAGTCCTTCCCTCTTCGGGGCTACTGGGGGACTTACTCTTACACCGATAAACTCATCTTT. It is translated as CALGESFPLRGYWGTYSYTDKLIF.